Listed here are 17 T cell receptor beta chains from one sample, sequenced in a study of human CD4 T cells and Enterobacteriaceae. Measured with immunoSEQ multiplex PCR; TCRdb has only the in-frame clones, and not every one. This sample has some 30,000 clones, with roughly 79% found just once. Memory CD4+ T cells were sorted as all CD4+ cells except CD45RA+CCR7+CD95- naive cells, over 95% pure. Sequencing was carried out using memory CD4+ T cells from blood. The receptors derive from a human donor in good health.

The chain links TRBV5-1 to TRBJ2-1; 14 bases fit TRBD2. Germline CDR1 is SGHRS and CDR2 is YFSETQ. The CDR3 is 15 residues long. With V trimmed by 5 bases and J by 8 bases, 6 bases remained unmatched. The CDR3 region has the DNA TGCGCCAGCAGTTGGGGACTAGCGGGAGTCGATGAGCAGTTCTTC. This gives the protein CASSWGLAGVDEQFF.

The chain uses TRBV5-4 and TRBJ2-3, with a weak D call TRBD1 (6 bases). The CDR3 length is 15 residues. Germline lookup yields CDR1 SGHNT and CDR2 YYREEE (reference sequence). V lost 7 bases and J lost 0, with 15 bases in between. The chain's CDR3 is CASQAGQTSTDTQYF. Here the CDR3 DNA reads TGTGCCAGCCAAGCCGGACAGACCAGCACAGATACGCAGTATTTT.

The rearrangement joins TRBV10-1 to TRBJ2-2; D is unresolved. V was clipped by 2 bases and J by 7 bases, with 11 bases between them. Germline assignment: CDR1 WNHNN and CDR2 SYGVQD (reference sequence). This CDR3 comprises 14 residues. The CDR3 region has the DNA TGCGCCAGCAGTGAGGTCACAACGGGCGGGGAGCTGTTTTTT. It is translated as CASSEVTTGGELFF.

This clone came up a few times. This chain links TRBV9 with TRBJ2-3; TRBD2 agrees at 7 bases. Losses at the gene ends were 0 bases for V and 6 bases for J; bases not matched to a gene: 13. The V gene's germline CDR1 is SGDLS and CDR2 YYNGEE. This CDR3 is 17 amino acids long. CDR3: CASSVGGGAGRPDTQYF. CDR3 in DNA: TGTGCCAGCAGCGTAGGTGGTGGAGCGGGACGTCCCGATACGCAGTATTTT.

The chain carries TRBV9 and TRBJ2-7; TRBD1 aligns across 10 bases. The V gene's germline CDR1 is SGDLS and CDR2 YYNGEE. CDR3 length: 13 residues. V gave up 4 bases and J gave up 6 bases; unmatched junction bases: 4. CDR3: CASSRQGAGEQYF. CDR3 coding DNA: TGTGCCAGCAGCAGACAGGGGGCGGGCGAGCAGTACTTC.

This clone was seen a single time. The chain joins TRBV30 to TRBJ1-3; 9 bases are shared with TRBD1. This CDR3 is built from 14 residues. With 5 bases clipped from V and 3 bases from J, the junction kept 5 bases outside the gene matches. Per the germline V gene, CDR1 is GTSNPN and CDR2 is SVGIG (reference sequence). In DNA, the CDR3 is TGTGCCTGGGGACAGGGGAGTATTGGAAACACCATATATTTT. It specifies CAWGQGSIGNTIYF.

The V call is TRBV5-1, the J call TRBJ2-3; D is undetermined. V gave up 7 bases and J gave up 2 bases, with 14 bases separating them. Germline V gene data show CDR1 as SGHRS and CDR2 as YFSETQ. There are 14 residues in the CDR3. CDR3 nucleotide sequence: TGCGCCAGCCGGCTGACTTTTTTCACAGATACGCAGTATTTT. Translating it yields CASRLTFFTDTQYF. Using reference TRBV5-1 and TRBJ2-3 for the parts outside the CDR3, the full variable domain is KAGVTQTPRYLIKTRGQQVTLSCSPISGHRSVSWYQQTPGQGLQFLFEYFSETQRNKGNFPGRFSGRQFSNSRSEMNVSTLELGDSALYLCASRLTFFTDTQYFGPGTRLTVL.

This clone has only one observation. As DNA, the CDR3 is TGTGCCAGCAGCTCCCCTACAGACTCTGGAAACACCATATATTTT. Encoded protein: CASSSPTDSGNTIYF. The chain recombines TRBV5-4 with TRBJ1-3; the D is unclear. CDR1 is SGHNT and CDR2 is YYREEE in the germline V gene (reference sequence). The CDR3 is 15 residues long. Trimming pared 3 bases from V and 0 bases from J, leaving 10 bases between. The full variable domain, its missing parts supplied by reference TRBV5-4 and TRBJ1-3, is ETGVTQSPTHLIKTRGQQVTLRCSSQSGHNTVSWYQQALGQGPQFIFQYYREEENGRGNFPPRFSGLQFPNYSSELNVNALELDDSALYLCASSSPTDSGNTIYFGEGSWLTVV.

This sequence joins TRBV25-1 and TRBJ2-3, with TRBD2 identical over 9 bases. This CDR3 spans 18 amino acids. The germline CDR1 and CDR2 sequences are MGHDK and SYGVNS. V shed 2 bases, J shed 4 bases, and the junction held 13 bases outside the gene matches. CDR3 sequence: CASSEGWRSGSIPDTQYF. In DNA form, the CDR3 reads TGTGCCAGCAGTGAAGGTTGGCGTAGCGGGAGCATCCCAGATACGCAGTATTTT.

This sequence joins TRBV6-6 and TRBJ1-5, with D hard to call. CDR1 MNHNY and CDR2 SVGAGI come from the germline V gene (reference sequence). V was pared by 7 bases and J by 2 bases, with 12 bases between. This CDR3 is 14 amino acids long. Here the CDR3 reads CASNPREGNQPQHF. The CDR3 coding sequence is TGTGCCAGCAACCCTCGAGAGGGCAATCAGCCCCAGCATTTT.

This clone has a handful of counts. V and J are TRBV6-1 and TRBJ2-1, with 7 bases that match TRBD1. Germline loops: CDR1 MNHNS, CDR2 SASEGT. The CDR3 length is 14 residues. Losses at the gene ends were 5 bases for V and 4 bases for J; bases not matched to a gene: 5. CDR3: CASSWDREYNEQFF. CDR3 DNA sequence: TGTGCCAGCAGTTGGGACAGAGAGTACAATGAGCAGTTCTTC.

About this clone itself: Distinct nucleotide sequences in the sample also encode this CDR3. This rearrangement joins TRBV25-1 to TRBJ1-4, with 9 bases identical to TRBD1. The trim removed 1 base at V and 7 bases at J, leaving 4 bases unmatched. CDR1 is MGHDK, CDR2 SYGVNS, per germline. This CDR3 is built from 15 residues. The CDR3 DNA follows: TGTGCCAGCAGTGAATTACGGACAGGGGCTGAAAAACTGTTTTTT. Its translation: CASSELRTGAEKLFF.

The gene calls are TRBV10-3 and TRBJ2-7, with D tentatively TRBD1 or TRBD2 (6 bases each). The CDR3 totals 14 residues. V lost 3 bases, J lost 4 bases, and 13 bases lay in between. Looked up from germline, CDR1 is ENHRY and CDR2 is SYGVKD. CDR3 DNA sequence: TGTGCCATCAGTGACACCGGGGGCCAGTACGAGCAGTACTTC. It specifies CAISDTGGQYEQYF.

The rearrangement uses TRBV19 and TRBJ2-7; D is ambiguous. The CDR3 consists of 14 residues. V lost 5 bases to trimming and J lost 4 bases, with 15 bases between them. CDR1 and CDR2 from the germline V gene are LNHDA and SQIVND (reference sequence). CDR3 nucleotide sequence: TGTGCCAGTAGTCCAACGGGTTTGGAGTACGAGCAGTACTTC. Its protein product is CASSPTGLEYEQYF.

This clone has only a few counts. This chain uses TRBV6-1 with TRBJ2-3; the match to TRBD1 covers 10 bases. The CDR3 runs 16 residues. Germline V gene lookup returns CDR1 MNHNS and CDR2 SASEGT. J gave up 4 bases and V 3 bases, and 7 bases lay outside the gene matches. CDR3 DNA sequence: TGTGCCAGCAGTGATGGGGACAGGGGTGACGCAGATACGCAGTATTTT. Residues: CASSDGDRGDADTQYF.

The chain uses TRBV9 and TRBJ2-7, with D perhaps matching TRBD2 (5 bases). This CDR3 has 12 amino acids. V lost 5 bases to trimming and J lost 4 bases, with 10 bases between them. Germline CDR1 and CDR2: SGDLS and YYNGEE. DNA of the CDR3: TGTGCCAGCAGGCAGGACTTTTACGAGCAGTACTTC. It codes for CASRQDFYEQYF.

V is TRBV18 and J is TRBJ2-7, with 11 bases that match TRBD1. Per germline, CDR1 KGHSH and CDR2 LQKENI. This CDR3 has 17 residues. The ends lost 6 bases at V and 1 base at J; junction bases unmatched: 11. The CDR3 protein is CASSRPGTGGASYEQYF. The CDR3 nucleotides read TGTGCCAGCTCTCGTCCCGGGACAGGGGGGGCATCCTACGAGCAGTACTTC.